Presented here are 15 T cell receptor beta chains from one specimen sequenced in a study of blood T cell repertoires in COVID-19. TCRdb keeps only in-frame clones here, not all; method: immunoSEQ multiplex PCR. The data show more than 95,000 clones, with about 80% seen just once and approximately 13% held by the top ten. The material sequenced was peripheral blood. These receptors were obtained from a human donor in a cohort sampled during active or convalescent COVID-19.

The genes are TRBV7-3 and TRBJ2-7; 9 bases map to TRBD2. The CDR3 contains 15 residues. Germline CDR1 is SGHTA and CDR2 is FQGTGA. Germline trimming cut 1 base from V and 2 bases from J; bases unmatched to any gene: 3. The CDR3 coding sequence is TGTGCCAGCAGCTTAATGGGCGGGGGGGCCTACGAGCAGTACTTC. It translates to CASSLMGGGAYEQYF.

The DNA of the CDR3 is TGTGCCAGCAGCATGAGCTCCTATAATTCACCCCTCCACTTT. Translation: CASSMSSYNSPLHF. The chain recombines TRBV21-1 with TRBJ1-6. TRBV21-1 is flagged as a pseudogene. The CDR3 spans 14 residues.

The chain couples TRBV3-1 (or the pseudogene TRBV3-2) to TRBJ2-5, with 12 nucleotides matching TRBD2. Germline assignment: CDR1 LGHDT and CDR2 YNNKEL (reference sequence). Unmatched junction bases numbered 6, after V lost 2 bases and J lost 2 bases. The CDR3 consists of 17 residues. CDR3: CASSQPLAGGGQETQYF. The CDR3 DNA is TGTGCCAGCAGCCAACCACTAGCGGGGGGCGGGCAAGAGACCCAGTACTTC.

The CDR3 DNA sequence: TGTGCCAGCAGCTTAGTTCCGGGGGAGTACAATGAGCAGTTCTTC. The encoded protein is CASSLVPGEYNEQFF. The chain is built from TRBV7-2 and TRBJ2-1; a weak D match, TRBD2 (6 bases). The length of the CDR3 is 15 residues. V gave up 1 base and J gave up 4 bases, with 11 bases separating them. Germline assignment: CDR1 SGHTA and CDR2 FQGNSA. The full variable domain, completed using reference TRBV7-2 and TRBJ2-1, is GAGVSQSPSNKVTEKGKDVELRCDPISGHTALYWYRQSLGQGLEFLIYFQGNSAPDKSGLPSDRFSAERTGGSVSTLTIQRTQQEDSAVYLCASSLVPGEYNEQFFGPGTRLTVL.

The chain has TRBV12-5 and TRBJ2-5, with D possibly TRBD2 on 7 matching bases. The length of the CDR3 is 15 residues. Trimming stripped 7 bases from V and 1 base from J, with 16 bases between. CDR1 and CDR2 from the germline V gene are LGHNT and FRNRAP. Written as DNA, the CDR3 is TGTGCTAGTGCCCCGAGGGGGGGCCCCCAAGAGACCCAGTACTTC. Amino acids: CASAPRGGPQETQYF.

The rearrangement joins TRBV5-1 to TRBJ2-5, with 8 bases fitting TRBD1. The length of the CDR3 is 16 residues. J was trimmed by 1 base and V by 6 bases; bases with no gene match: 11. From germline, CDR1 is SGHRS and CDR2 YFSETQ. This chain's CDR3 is CASNQLGQATQETQYF. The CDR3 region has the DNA TGCGCCAGCAACCAGCTGGGACAGGCGACCCAAGAGACCCAGTACTTC.

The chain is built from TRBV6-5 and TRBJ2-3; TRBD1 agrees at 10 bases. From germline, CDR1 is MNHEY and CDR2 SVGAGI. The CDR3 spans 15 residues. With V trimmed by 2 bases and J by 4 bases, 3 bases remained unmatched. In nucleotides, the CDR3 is TGTGCCAGCAGTTACGGGACAGGGGTCGCAGATACGCAGTATTTT. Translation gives CASSYGTGVADTQYF.

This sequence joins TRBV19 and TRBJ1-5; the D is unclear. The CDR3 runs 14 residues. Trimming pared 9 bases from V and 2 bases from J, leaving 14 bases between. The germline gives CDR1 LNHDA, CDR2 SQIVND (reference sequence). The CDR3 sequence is CASEEGGRNQPQHF. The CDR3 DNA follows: TGTGCCAGCGAAGAGGGCGGTCGCAATCAGCCCCAGCATTTT.

CDR3 protein: CASSQDGAGLGEKLFF. As DNA, the CDR3 is TGCGCCAGCAGCCAAGATGGGGCAGGGTTAGGTGAAAAACTGTTTTTT. This chain uses TRBV4-1 with TRBJ1-4, with D tentatively TRBD1 (5 bases). CDR3 size: 16 residues. Trimming stripped 0 bases from V and 7 bases from J, with 15 bases between. Germline CDR1 MGHRA, CDR2 YSYEKL.

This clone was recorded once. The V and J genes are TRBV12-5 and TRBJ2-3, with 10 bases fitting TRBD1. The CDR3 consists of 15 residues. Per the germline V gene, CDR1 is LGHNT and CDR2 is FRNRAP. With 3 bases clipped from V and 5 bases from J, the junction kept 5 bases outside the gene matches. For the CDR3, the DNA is TGTGCTAGTGGTTTCGGGACAGGGGAGGGAGATACGCAGTATTTT. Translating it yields CASGFGTGEGDTQYF.

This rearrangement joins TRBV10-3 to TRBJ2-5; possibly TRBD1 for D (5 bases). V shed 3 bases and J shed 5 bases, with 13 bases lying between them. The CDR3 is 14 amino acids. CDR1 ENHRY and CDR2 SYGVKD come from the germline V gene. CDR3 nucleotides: TGTGCCATCAGTGACAGGGCAGTTCGGGAGACCCAGTACTTC. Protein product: CAISDRAVRETQYF.

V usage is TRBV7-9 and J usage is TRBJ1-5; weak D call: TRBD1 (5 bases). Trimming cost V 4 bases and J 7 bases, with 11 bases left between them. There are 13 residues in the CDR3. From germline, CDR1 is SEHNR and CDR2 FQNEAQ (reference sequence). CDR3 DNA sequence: TGTGCCAGCAGCTCAGGGCAAGGGCAGCCCCAGCATTTT. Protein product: CASSSGQGQPQHF.

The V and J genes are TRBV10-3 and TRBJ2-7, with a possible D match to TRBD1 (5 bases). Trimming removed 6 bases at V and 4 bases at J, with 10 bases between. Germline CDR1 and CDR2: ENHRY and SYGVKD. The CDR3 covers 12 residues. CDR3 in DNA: TGTGCCATCAGAGGGCAGGGATACGAGCAGTACTTC. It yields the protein CAIRGQGYEQYF.

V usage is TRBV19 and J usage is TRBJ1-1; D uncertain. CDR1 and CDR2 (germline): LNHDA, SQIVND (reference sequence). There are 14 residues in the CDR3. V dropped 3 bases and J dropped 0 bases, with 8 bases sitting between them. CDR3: CASSMYSMNTEAFF. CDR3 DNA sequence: TGTGCCAGTAGTATGTACAGTATGAACACTGAAGCTTTCTTT. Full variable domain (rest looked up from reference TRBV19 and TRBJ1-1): DGGITQSPKYLFRKEGQNVTLSCEQNLNHDAMYWYRQDPGQGLRLIYYSQIVNDFQKGDIAEGYSVSREKKESFPLTVTSAQKNPTAFYLCASSMYSMNTEAFFGQGTRLTVV.

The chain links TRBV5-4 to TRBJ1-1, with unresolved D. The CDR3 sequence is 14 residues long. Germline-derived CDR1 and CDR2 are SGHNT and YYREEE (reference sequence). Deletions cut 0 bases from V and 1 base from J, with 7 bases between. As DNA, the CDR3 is TGTGCCAGCAGCTTGGGAAACACGAACACTGAAGCTTTCTTT. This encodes CASSLGNTNTEAFF.